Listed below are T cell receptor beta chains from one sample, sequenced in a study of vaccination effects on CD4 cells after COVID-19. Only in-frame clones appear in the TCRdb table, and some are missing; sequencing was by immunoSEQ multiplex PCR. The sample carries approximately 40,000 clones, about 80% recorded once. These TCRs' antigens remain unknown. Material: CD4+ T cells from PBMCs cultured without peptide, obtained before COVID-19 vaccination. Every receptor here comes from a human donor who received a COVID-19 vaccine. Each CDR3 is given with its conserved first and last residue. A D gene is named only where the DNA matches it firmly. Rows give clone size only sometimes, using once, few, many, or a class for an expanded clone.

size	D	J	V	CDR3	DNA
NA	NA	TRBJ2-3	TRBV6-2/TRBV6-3	CASSYRSITDTQYF	TGTGCCAGCAGTTACCGATCGATCACAGATACGCAGTATTTT
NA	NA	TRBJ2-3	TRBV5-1	CASSLEPAKDTQYF	TGCGCCAGCAGCTTGGAACCCGCCAAGGATACGCAGTATTTT
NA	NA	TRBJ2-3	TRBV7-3	CASSQAGDTQYF	TGTGCCAGCAGCCAGGCGGGGGATACGCAGTATTTT
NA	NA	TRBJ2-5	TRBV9	CASSSLAGLNFGETQYF	TGTGCCAGCAGCTCACTGGCAGGACTCAATTTTGGGGAGACCCAGTACTTC
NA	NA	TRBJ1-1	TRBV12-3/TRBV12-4	CASSLGGEAFF	TGTGCCAGCAGTTTAGGAGGGGAAGCTTTCTTT
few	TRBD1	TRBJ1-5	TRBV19	CASSMDRGYTQPQHF	TGTGCCAGTAGCATGGACAGGGGATATACTCAGCCCCAGCATTTT
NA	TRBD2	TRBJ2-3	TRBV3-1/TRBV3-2	CASSQGLAGGHGDTQYF	TGTGCCAGCAGCCAAGGACTAGCGGGGGGGCATGGAGATACGCAGTATTTT
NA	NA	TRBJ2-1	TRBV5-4	CASSLKTGRGLNEQFF	TGTGCCAGCAGCTTGAAAACGGGCCGGGGGTTAAATGAGCAGTTCTTC
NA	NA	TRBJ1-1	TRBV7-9	CASSRDTVNTEAFF	TGTGCCAGCAGCCGAGATACAGTAAACACTGAAGCTTTCTTT
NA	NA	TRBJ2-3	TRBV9	CASSGRSTSTDTQYF	TGTGCCAGCAGCGGGAGGTCTACTAGCACAGATACGCAGTATTTT
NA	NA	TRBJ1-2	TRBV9	CASSVDTAARGYTF	TGTGCCAGCAGCGTAGATACTGCCGCCCGGGGCTACACCTTC
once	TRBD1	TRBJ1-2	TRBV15	CATSSGTGGYGYTF	TGTGCCACCAGCTCCGGGACAGGGGGGTATGGCTACACCTTC
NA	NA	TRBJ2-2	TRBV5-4	CASSLEGGMSRELFF	TGTGCCAGCAGCTTGGAAGGAGGGATGTCCCGGGAGCTGTTTTTT
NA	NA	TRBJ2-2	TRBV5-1	CASSLSGADTGELFF	TGCGCCAGCAGCTTGTCGGGGGCTGACACCGGGGAGCTGTTTTTT
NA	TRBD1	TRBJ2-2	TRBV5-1	CASSDTGGTGELFF	TGCGCCAGCAGCGATACAGGGGGCACGGGGGAGCTGTTTTTT
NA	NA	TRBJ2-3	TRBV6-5	CAILGDNTDTQYF	TGTGCCATTTTGGGGGACAACACAGATACGCAGTATTTT
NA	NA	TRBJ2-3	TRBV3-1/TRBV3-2	CASSTQDTQYF	TGTGCCAGCAGCACCCAGGATACGCAGTATTTT
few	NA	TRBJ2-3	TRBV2	CASKGSGVSTDTQYF	TGTGCCAGCAAGGGGAGCGGAGTATCCACAGATACGCAGTATTTT
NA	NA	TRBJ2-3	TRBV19	CASNEGRTDTQYF	TGTGCCAGTAATGAGGGGCGCACAGATACGCAGTATTTT
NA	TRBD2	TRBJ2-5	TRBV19	CASSLREGQETQYF	TGTGCCAGTAGTCTCCGGGAGGGTCAAGAGACCCAGTACTTC
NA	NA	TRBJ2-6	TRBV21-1	CASSLTGPRASGANVLTF	TGTGCCAGCAGCTTAACCGGGCCTCGGGCCTCTGGGGCCAACGTCCTGACTTTC
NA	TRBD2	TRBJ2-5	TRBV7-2	CASSLGLAGGQETQYF	TGTGCCAGCAGCTTAGGACTAGCGGGGGGCCAAGAGACCCAGTACTTC
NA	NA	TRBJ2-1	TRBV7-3	CASSLDIQHVGEQFF	TGTGCCAGCAGCTTAGATATCCAGCACGTCGGTGAGCAGTTCTTC
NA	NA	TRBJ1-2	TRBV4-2	CASRNSDTPVYGYTF	TGTGCCAGCAGAAACTCAGACACACCCGTCTATGGCTACACCTTC
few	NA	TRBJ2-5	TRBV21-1	CASSKIFRKTQYF	TGTGCCAGCAGCAAAATTTTCCGTAAGACCCAGTACTTC
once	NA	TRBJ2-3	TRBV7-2	CASSPETDTQYF	TGTGCCAGCAGCCCAGAGACAGATACGCAGTATTTT
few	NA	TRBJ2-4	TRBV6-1	CASSEQGNIQYF	TGTGCCAGCAGTGAACAGGGGAACATTCAGTACTTC
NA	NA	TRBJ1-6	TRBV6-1	CASSEAGRHSPLHF	TGTGCCAGCAGTGAAGCAGGGCGTCACTCACCCCTCCACTTT
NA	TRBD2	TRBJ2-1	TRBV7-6	CASSPSGGLGAEQFF	TGTGCCAGCAGCCCTTCGGGGGGACTCGGTGCTGAGCAGTTCTTC
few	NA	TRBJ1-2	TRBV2	CASRPDGRGYTF	TGTGCCAGCAGACCGGACGGGAGAGGCTACACCTTC
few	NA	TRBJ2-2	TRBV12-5	CASDPEGTGELFF	TGTGCTAGTGACCCGGAGGGGACCGGGGAGCTGTTTTTT
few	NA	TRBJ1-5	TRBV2	CASSDGGSNQPQHF	TGTGCCAGCAGTGATGGGGGGAGCAATCAGCCCCAGCATTTT
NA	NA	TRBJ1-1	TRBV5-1	CASSPGRGNTEAFF	TGCGCCAGCAGCCCCGGCCGGGGGAACACTGAAGCTTTCTTT
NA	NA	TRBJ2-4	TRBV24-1	CATSDVTEGDIQYF	TGTGCCACCAGTGACGTCACCGAGGGTGACATTCAGTACTTC
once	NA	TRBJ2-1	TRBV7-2	CASSYNPSSYNEQFF	TGTGCCAGCAGCTACAACCCGAGCTCCTACAATGAGCAGTTCTTC
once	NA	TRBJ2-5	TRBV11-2	CASSFWGWGETQYF	TGTGCCAGCAGCTTTTGGGGGTGGGGAGAGACCCAGTACTTC
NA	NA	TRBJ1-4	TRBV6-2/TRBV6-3	CASSYARTNEKLFF	TGTGCCAGCAGTTACGCGCGAACTAATGAAAAACTGTTTTTT
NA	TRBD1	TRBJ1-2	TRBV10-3	CAISESGDRRTNYGYTF	TGTGCCATCAGTGAGTCGGGGGACAGGCGTACCAACTATGGCTACACCTTC
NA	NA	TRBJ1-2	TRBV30	CAWSIMGWDGYTF	TGTGCCTGGAGTATCATGGGGTGGGATGGCTACACCTTC
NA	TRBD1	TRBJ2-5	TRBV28	CASTPTGQDFQETQYF	TGTGCCAGCACCCCCACGGGACAGGACTTCCAAGAGACCCAGTACTTC
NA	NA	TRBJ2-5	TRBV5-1	CASGTLQGNQETQYF	TGCGCCAGCGGTACTCTGCAGGGGAACCAAGAGACCCAGTACTTC
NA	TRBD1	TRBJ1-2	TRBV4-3	CASSQEGQGYGGYTF	TGCGCCAGCAGCCAGGAGGGACAGGGGTACGGTGGCTACACCTTC
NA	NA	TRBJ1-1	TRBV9	CASSVGAHGGVEAFF	TGTGCCAGCAGCGTAGGGGCTCATGGGGGGGTTGAAGCTTTCTTT
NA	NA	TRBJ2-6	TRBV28	CASSLYNSGANVLTF	TGTGCCAGCAGTTTATACAACTCTGGGGCCAACGTCCTGACTTTC
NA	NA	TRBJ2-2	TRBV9	CASSVEGYTGELFF	TGTGCCAGCAGCGTGGAAGGCTACACCGGGGAGCTGTTTTTT
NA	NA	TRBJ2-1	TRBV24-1	CATAYSKAVNEQFF	TGTGCCACCGCCTATTCAAAAGCTGTCAATGAGCAGTTCTTC
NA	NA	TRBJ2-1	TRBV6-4	CASSDSYSPGSSYNEQFF	TGTGCCAGCAGTGACTCTTACAGCCCAGGGAGCTCCTACAATGAGCAGTTCTTC
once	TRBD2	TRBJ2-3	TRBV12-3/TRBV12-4	CASSRGGSEQYF	TGTGCCAGCAGTCGCGGGGGGTCGGAGCAGTATTTT
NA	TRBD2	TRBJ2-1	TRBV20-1	CSASRQRGHNEQFF	TGCAGTGCTAGTAGACAGCGGGGCCACAATGAGCAGTTCTTC
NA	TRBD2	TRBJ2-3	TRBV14	CASSRSSGVGTATQYF	TGTGCCAGCAGCCGGTCTAGCGGAGTTGGCACAGCCACGCAGTATTTT
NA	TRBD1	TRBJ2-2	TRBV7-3	CASSLRTGSGTGELFF	TGTGCCAGCAGCTTACGGACAGGGTCGGGTACCGGGGAGCTGTTTTTT
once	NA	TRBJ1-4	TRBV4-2	CASSQREGFNEKLFF	TGTGCCAGCAGCCAGCGGGAGGGGTTTAATGAAAAACTGTTTTTT
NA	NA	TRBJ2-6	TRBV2	CASSVILTGANVLTF	TGTGCCAGCAGTGTAATCCTTACTGGGGCCAACGTCCTGACTTTC
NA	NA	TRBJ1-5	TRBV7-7	CASSLSDNQPQHF	TGTGCCAGCAGCTTATCGGACAATCAGCCCCAGCATTTT
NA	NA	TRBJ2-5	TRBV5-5	CASSRARQVETQYF	TGTGCCAGCAGCCGGGCCCGACAGGTAGAGACCCAGTACTTC